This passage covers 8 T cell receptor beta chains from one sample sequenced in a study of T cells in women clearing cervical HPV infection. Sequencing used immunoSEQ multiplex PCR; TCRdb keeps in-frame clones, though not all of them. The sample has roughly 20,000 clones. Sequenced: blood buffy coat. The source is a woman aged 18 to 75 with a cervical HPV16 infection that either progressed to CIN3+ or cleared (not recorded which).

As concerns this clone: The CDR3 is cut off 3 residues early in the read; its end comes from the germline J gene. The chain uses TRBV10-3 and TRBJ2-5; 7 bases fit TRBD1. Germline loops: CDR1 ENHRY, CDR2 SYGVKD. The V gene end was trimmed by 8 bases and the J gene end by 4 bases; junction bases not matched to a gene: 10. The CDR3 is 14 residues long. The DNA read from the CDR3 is TGTGCCATCCAGAAGGGACAGTCGGGAGAGACC. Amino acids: CAIQKGQSGET. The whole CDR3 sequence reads CAIQKGQSGETQYF.

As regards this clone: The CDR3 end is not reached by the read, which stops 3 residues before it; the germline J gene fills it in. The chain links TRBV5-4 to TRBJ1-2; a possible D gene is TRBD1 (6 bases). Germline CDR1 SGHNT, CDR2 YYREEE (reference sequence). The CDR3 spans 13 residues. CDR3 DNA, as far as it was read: TGTGCCAGCAGCTTTCATGGACAGACAGGC. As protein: CASSFHGQTG. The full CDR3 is CASSFHGQTGYTF. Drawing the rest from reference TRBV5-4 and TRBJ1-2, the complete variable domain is ETGVTQSPTHLIKTRGQQVTLRCSSQSGHNTVSWYQQALGQGPQFIFQYYREEENGRGNFPPRFSGLQFPNYSSELNVNALELDDSALYLCASSFHGQTGYTFGSGTRLTVV.

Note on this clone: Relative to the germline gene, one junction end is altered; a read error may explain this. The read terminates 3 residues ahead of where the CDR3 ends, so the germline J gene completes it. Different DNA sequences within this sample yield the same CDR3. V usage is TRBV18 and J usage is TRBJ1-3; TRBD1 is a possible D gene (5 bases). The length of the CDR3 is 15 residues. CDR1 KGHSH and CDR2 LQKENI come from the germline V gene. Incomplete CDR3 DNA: TGTGCCAGCTCACCGTACGGGGACTCTGGAAACACG. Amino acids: CASSPYGDSGNT. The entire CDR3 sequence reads CASSPYGDSGNTIYF.

The sequenced part of the CDR3 DNA is TGTGCCAGCAGCCTTTCTAATCAAAACATT. This codes for CASSLSNQNI. The whole CDR3 protein is CASSLSNQNIQYF. The V and J genes are TRBV3-1 (or the pseudogene TRBV3-2) and TRBJ2-4; D gene uncertain. The read halts 3 residues ahead of the CDR3 end, with the missing end drawn from the germline J gene. The CDR3 is 13 amino acids. V was clipped by 4 bases and J by 5 bases, with 9 bases between them. The germline gives CDR1 LGHDT, CDR2 YNNKEL (reference sequence).

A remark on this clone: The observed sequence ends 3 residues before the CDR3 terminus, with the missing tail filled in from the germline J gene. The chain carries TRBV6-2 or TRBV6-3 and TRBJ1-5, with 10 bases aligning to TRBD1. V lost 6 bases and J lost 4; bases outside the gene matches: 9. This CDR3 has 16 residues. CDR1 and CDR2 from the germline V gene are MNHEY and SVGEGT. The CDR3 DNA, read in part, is TGTGCCAGCAGCAAACCGGGACAGGGGCAAAATCAGCCC. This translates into CASSKPGQGQNQP. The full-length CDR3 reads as CASSKPGQGQNQPQHF.

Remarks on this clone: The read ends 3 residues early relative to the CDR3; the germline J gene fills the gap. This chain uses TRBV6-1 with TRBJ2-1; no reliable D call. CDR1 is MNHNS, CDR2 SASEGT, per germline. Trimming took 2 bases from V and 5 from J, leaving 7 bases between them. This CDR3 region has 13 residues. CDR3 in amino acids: CASSESRNNEQFF. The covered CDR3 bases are TGTGCCAGCAGTGAATCCCGTAACAATGAG.

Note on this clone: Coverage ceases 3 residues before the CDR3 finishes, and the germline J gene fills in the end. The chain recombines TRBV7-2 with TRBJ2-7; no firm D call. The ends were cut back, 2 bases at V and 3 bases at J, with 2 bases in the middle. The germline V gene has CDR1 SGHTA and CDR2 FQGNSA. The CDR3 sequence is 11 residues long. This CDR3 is CASSLYYEQYF. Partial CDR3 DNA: TGTGCCAGCAGCTTATACTACGAG.

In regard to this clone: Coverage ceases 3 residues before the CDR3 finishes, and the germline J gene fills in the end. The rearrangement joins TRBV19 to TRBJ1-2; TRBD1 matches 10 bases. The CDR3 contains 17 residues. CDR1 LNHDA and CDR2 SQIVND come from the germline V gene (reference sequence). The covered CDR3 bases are TGTGCCAGTAGTATAGCTAAGACAGGGGGCGAGGGCTACGAC. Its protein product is CASSIAKTGGEGYD. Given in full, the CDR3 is CASSIAKTGGEGYDYTF.